This T cell receptor beta chain was retrieved from a study of beta chain features in type 1 diabetes. Germline CDR1 and CDR2: MGHRA and YSYEKL. This CDR3 is built from 18 residues. V trimming: 0 bases; J trimming: 5 bases; junction bases outside the gene matches: 9. General study findings and limits: Within each of all four CD4+ subsets, Type 1 diabetes patients had TCRB CDR3s that were moderately but significantly shorter.

This clone occurred a few times. The target antigen is unknown. Every isolated RNA sample was fully reverse transcribed, so sequencing captured expressed TCRB transcripts. Profiling relied on immunoSEQ multiplex PCR, and the TCRdb table lists in-frame clones only, not all of them. The repertoire consists of 250,000 to 300,000 clones, with about 23% occurring once and the leading ten covering around 0.011%. V and J are TRBV4-1 and TRBJ2-1; 11 nucleotides agree with TRBD2. This sequence originates from a young woman with type 1 diabetes. Sequencing input: naive CD4+ T cells from blood. CDR3 amino acids: CASSQEGAPGLADNEQFF. The CDR3 nucleotides are TGCGCCAGCAGCCAAGAGGGAGCTCCGGGACTAGCGGACAATGAGCAGTTCTTC.